These 25 T cell receptor beta chains originate from one sample sequenced in a study of tumor-infiltrating lymphocytes in primary liver carcinoma. Synthesis of TCR beta cDNA was carried out from 500 ng total RNA with a constant-region primer. Nested multiplex PCR, run for three rounds with slightly modified ARM-PCR, yielded TCR beta libraries. TRBV1-TRBV30 forward primers and a C-beta reverse primer were used in the first two PCR rounds, which each ran for around 10 cycles. TCRdb itself ran the multiplex PCR reads through MiXCR, one entry per CDR3 protein. The sample shows fewer than 350,000 distinct CDR3 sequences, about 60% of them seen only once. The authors took blood RNA from unsorted whole blood and also extracted germline DNA. Material: peripheral blood. The receptors stem from a man aged 40-49 years with primary liver carcinoma and hepatitis B virus infection.

Ten or more counts support this clonotype. The chain employs TRBV6-1 and TRBJ2-6, with a possible D match to TRBD1 (5 bases). The CDR3 contains 14 residues. Germline-derived CDR1 and CDR2 are MNHNS and SASEGT. V lost 2 bases and J lost 5, with 7 bases in between. Here the CDR3 reads CASSEQGRANVLTF. In nucleotides, the CDR3 is TGTGCCAGCAGTGAACAGGGAAGGGCCAACGTCCTGACTTTC.

The table lists this clonotype with many counts. This chain links TRBV6-5 with TRBJ2-2; no reliable D call. CDR1 MNHEY and CDR2 SVGAGI come from the germline V gene. The CDR3 has 12 residues. Trimming took 7 bases from V and 6 from J, leaving 9 bases between them. The DNA of the CDR3 is TGTGCCAGCATTGGAGAATCCGGGGAGCTGTTTTTT. The encoded protein is CASIGESGELFF.

Comment on this clonotype: An end of the junction differs from the germline gene, which may be a read error. The rearrangement links TRBV4-1 to TRBJ1-1; D is unclear. The germline V gene encodes CDR1 MGHRA and CDR2 YSYEKL. This CDR3 region has 14 residues. CDR3: CASSQDMRDTEAFF. In nucleotides, the CDR3 is TGCGCCAGCAGTCAAGATATGCGGGACACTGAAGCTTTCTTT.

At least ten counts were recorded for this clonotype. J is TRBJ2-1 and V is TRBV4-2; no clear D gene. Germline-derived CDR1 and CDR2 are LGHNA and YNFKEQ. V was shortened by 0 bases and J by 1 base, with 4 bases between the two germline ends. The CDR3 is made up of 14 amino acids. The CDR3 coding sequence is TGTGCCAGCAGCCAAGAAGGATCCTACAATGAGCAGTTCTTC. Translation: CASSQEGSYNEQFF.

This clonotype was detected only a few times. At one boundary the junction diverges from the germline segment, which might be a read error. The chain has TRBV6-2 or TRBV6-3 and TRBJ2-1; the match to TRBD1 covers 7 bases. Germline CDR1 MNHEY, CDR2 SVGEGT. The CDR3 runs to 16 residues. The CDR3 spells CASSGQVLSSYNEQLF. The CDR3 coding sequence is TGTGCCAGCAGCGGACAGGTCCTTAGCTCCTACAATGAGCAGCTCTTC.

On this clonotype itself: This CDR3 is missing its conserved last phenylalanine or tryptophan, likely due to a read error. V gene TRBV4-3 combines with J gene TRBJ2-3; 7 bases agree with TRBD2. Per germline, CDR1 LGHNA and CDR2 YSLEER. This CDR3 has 15 amino acids. The CDR3, as DNA: TGCGTCAGCAGCCAAGGCGGGGGAGGCACAGATACGCAGTATTAT. It codes for CVSSQGGGGTDTQYY.

Remarks on this clonotype: The junction and the germline gene differ at one end; a read error may be behind it. The V call is TRBV7-9, the J call TRBJ2-3, with 10 bases lining up with TRBD2. From germline, CDR1 is SEHNR and CDR2 FQNEAQ (reference sequence). The CDR3 runs 15 residues. The CDR3 region has the DNA TGTGTCAGCAGCAAGGCCACTAGCGGGACGGATACGGAGTATTTT. It yields the protein CVSSKATSGTDTEYF.

As for this clonotype: At one end the junction does not follow the germline gene, possibly because of a read error. J is TRBJ2-7 and V is TRBV11-2; 8 bases match TRBD1. The CDR3 runs to 15 residues. In germline, CDR1 is SGHAT, CDR2 FQNNGV. The CDR3 nucleotides read TGTACCAGCAGCTTATCGGGCAGGGGGCTTGGCGAGCAGTACTTC. Translating it yields CTSSLSGRGLGEQYF.

A note on this clonotype: This likely comes from a read error, as the CDR3 has no conserved phenylalanine or tryptophan at its end. No DNA is shown, since the ends of the CDR3 on it are uncertain; the CDR3 is the one TCRdb lists. This chain joins TRBV5-6 and TRBJ1-5. CDR1 is SGHDT, CDR2 YYEEEE, per germline. The CDR3 is 12 residues long, ends included. Here the CDR3 reads CASSYRNQPRHS.

This clonotype was counted a single time. Mismatch with germline at one junction end may stem from a read error. This chain joins TRBV12-3 or TRBV12-4 and TRBJ2-7, with D perhaps matching TRBD2 (6 bases). The CDR3 spans 14 residues. CDR3 residues: CSSSKGLSSYEQYF. The CDR3 nucleotides read TGTTCCAGCAGTAAGGGACTCAGCTCCTACGAGCAGTACTTC.

This clonotype was seen many times. V is TRBV4-1 and J is TRBJ2-7; no firm D call. Germline CDR1 MGHRA, CDR2 YSYEKL. The CDR3 length is 16 residues. V dropped 2 bases and J dropped 2 bases, with 16 bases sitting between them. The DNA for the CDR3 is TGCGCCAGCAGCCAACAAGATATGGTCATAGCCTACGAGCAGTACTTC. It translates to CASSQQDMVIAYEQYF.

This clonotype was found a few times. The genes are TRBV5-4 and TRBJ2-7, with unresolved D. The CDR3 spans 13 residues. Trimming took off 0 bases at V and 7 bases at J, with 11 bases between the two ends. Germline values: CDR1 SGHNT, CDR2 YYREEE (reference sequence). Here the CDR3 DNA reads TGTGCCAGCAGCTTGGAAGGCCTCCGGGAGCAGTACTTC. Its protein product is CASSLEGLREQYF.

This clonotype was picked up a small number of times. The V gene is TRBV14, the J gene TRBJ2-1; 12 bases fit TRBD2. The CDR3 extends over 15 amino acids. The germline V gene encodes CDR1 SGHDN and CDR2 FVKESK. V trimming: 4 bases; J trimming: 7 bases; junction bases outside the gene matches: 5. CDR3 in DNA: TGTGCCAGCAGCCCTATGGGGACTAGCGGGAATGAGCAGTTCTTC. Residues: CASSPMGTSGNEQFF.

V and J are TRBV29-1 and TRBJ2-3, with 10 bases lining up with TRBD2. V gave up 7 bases and J gave up 6 bases; unmatched junction bases: 10. The CDR3 has 14 residues. The germline gives CDR1 SQVTM, CDR2 ANQGSEA. This chain's CDR3 is CSAKAGGTTDTQYF. Written as DNA, the CDR3 is TGCAGCGCCAAAGCGGGAGGGACCACGGATACGCAGTATTTT.

The rearrangement uses TRBV7-9 and TRBJ1-2, with D unresolved. With 6 bases removed from V and 6 bases from J, the gap between germline ends came to 17 bases. CDR1 SEHNR and CDR2 FQNEAQ come from the germline V gene (reference sequence). CDR3 size: 14 residues. The CDR3 here is CASRRDMGFHGYTF. Written as DNA, the CDR3 is TGTGCCAGCAGACGGGATATGGGGTTTCATGGCTACACCTTC.

This chain links TRBV5-1 with TRBJ1-1, with TRBD1 as a possible D gene (6 bases). With 5 bases removed from V and 6 bases from J, the gap between germline ends came to 11 bases. CDR3 length: 12 residues. The V gene's germline CDR1 is SGHRS and CDR2 YFSETQ. The CDR3 here is CASRYGGAEAFF. The CDR3 nucleotides are TGCGCCAGCAGATACGGGGGCGCTGAAGCTTTCTTT.

Note on this clonotype: This CDR3 fails to terminate in the conserved phenylalanine or tryptophan, so it likely reflects a read error. CDR3 sequence reads: CASSLHRGTEAFI. For the CDR3, the DNA is TGTGCCAGCAGCCTCCACAGGGGCACTGAAGCTTTCATT. The chain uses TRBV14 and TRBJ1-1; 7 bases match TRBD1. Trimming took 4 bases from V and 4 from J; bases not matched to a gene: 3. CDR1 and CDR2 from the germline V gene are SGHDN and FVKESK. This CDR3 has 13 amino acids.

This clonotype has more than one count but fewer than ten. This chain connects TRBV7-8 to TRBJ1-1; D call uncertain. CDR3 size: 16 residues. Germline V gives CDR1 SGHVS, CDR2 FQNEAQ. The V end was cut by 0 bases, the J end by 0 bases, with 11 bases between. In nucleotides, the CDR3 is TGTGCCAGCAGCTTAGCGATGGCAGCTATGAACACTGAAGCTTTCTTT. Translation gives CASSLAMAAMNTEAFF.

Concerning this clonotype itself: One end of the junction does not line up with germline, which may come from a read error. The CDR3, as DNA: TGTGCCAGCAGTTTAGCAGGGGGCGATCAGGCCCACCATTTT. Residues: CASSLAGGDQAHHF. The chain has TRBV7-9 and TRBJ1-5; 8 nucleotides align to TRBD1. The CDR3 runs 14 residues. CDR1 SEHNR and CDR2 FQNEAQ come from the germline V gene (reference sequence).

On this clonotype itself: Given a much more abundant clone one base away, this may be a read error. The gene calls are TRBV12-3 or TRBV12-4 and TRBJ2-3; tentatively, D is TRBD1 (5 bases). The CDR3 runs 14 residues. CDR3 sequence: CVSSTTRVTDTQYF. The CDR3 DNA sequence: TGTGTCAGCAGTACCACCAGGGTTACAGATACGCAGTATTTT.

Details on this clonotype: A much larger clone sits a single nucleotide away, making a read error possible. The J gene is TRBJ2-7, the V gene TRBV6-2 or TRBV6-3; possibly TRBD1 or TRBD2 for D (5 bases each). This CDR3 is built from 14 residues. Germline CDR1 is MNHEY and CDR2 is SVGEGT. The CDR3 DNA reads TGTGCCAGCGGAACCGGGGACGCCTCCTGCGAGCAGTACTTC. Its protein is CASGTGDASCEQYF.

Concerning this clonotype: A read error may be the cause here, since a much bigger clone is one base away. The rearrangement uses TRBV6-5 and TRBJ1-2, with TRBD1 as a possible D gene (6 bases). Germline V gene sequence: CDR1 MNHEY, CDR2 SVGAGI. Trimming removed 6 bases at V and 8 bases at J, with 13 bases between. There are 12 residues in the CDR3. The CDR3 sequence: CASRTGTLGYTF. CDR3 nucleotide sequence: TGTGCCAGCAGAACAGGGACACTCGGCTACACCTTC.

In the case of this clonotype: This may stem from a read error, because a much larger clone lies one nucleotide away. V and J are TRBV5-4 and TRBJ2-1; D ambiguous. Germline V gives CDR1 SGHNT, CDR2 YYREEE (reference sequence). This CDR3 spans 13 amino acids. CDR3 protein: CASSLTGSNEQSF. The CDR3 coding sequence is TGTGCCAGCAGCTTGACCGGATCCAATGAGCAGTCCTTC.

Worth noting for this clonotype: A much larger clone lies a single base off, so this may be a read error. The rearrangement links TRBV6-5 to TRBJ2-7, with D possibly TRBD2 on 6 matching bases. Trimming took 10 bases from V and 2 from J, leaving 18 bases between them. The CDR3 contains 14 residues. Per germline, CDR1 MNHEY and CDR2 SVGAGI. The CDR3 sequence is CATSPGLHPYEQYF. The CDR3 nucleotides read TGTGCCACGTCTCCGGGACTTCATCCCTACGAGCAGTACTTC.

Ten or more counts support this clonotype. The chain combines TRBV29-1 with TRBJ2-7, with 11 bases matching TRBD2. The CDR3 length is 13 residues. J gave up 3 bases and V 5 bases, and 3 bases lay outside the gene matches. Germline V gene data show CDR1 as SQVTM and CDR2 as ANQGSEA. Written as DNA, the CDR3 is TGCAGCGTTACTAGCGGGGGAATCTACGAGCAGTACTTC. Translating it yields CSVTSGGIYEQYF.